The 3 T cell receptor beta chains below come from one sample, sequenced in a study of cytotoxic CD8 clonotypes in ibrutinib-treated CLL. TCRdb's copy holds only in-frame clones and misses some; the assay was immunoSEQ multiplex PCR. The data show 150,000 to 200,000 clones, 70% to 90% seen once. The sequenced sample was PBMCs, obtained at disease progression, from a patient treated with ibrutinib. The receptors shown here come from a human donor with chronic lymphocytic leukemia.

Notes on this clone: A read error may account for a junction end that differs from germline. The chain couples TRBV18 to TRBJ1-5; D is unresolved. The CDR3 has 11 amino acids. CDR1 is KGHSH, CDR2 LQKENI, per germline. The CDR3 protein is CAGSPLVPQPF. CDR3 DNA sequence: TGTGCCGGCTCCCCGCTTGTGCCCCAGCCTTTT.

The chain carries TRBV2 and TRBJ2-3, with 13 bases lining up with TRBD2. The CDR3 totals 20 residues. Germline loops: CDR1 SNHLY, CDR2 FYNNEI. The V and J ends lost 8 bases and 2 bases, in that order; junction bases with no gene match: 19. CDR3 amino acids: CASPAPLPRLAGGFTDTQYF. The CDR3 DNA follows: TGTGCCAGCCCCGCCCCCCTCCCTCGACTAGCGGGGGGCTTCACAGATACGCAGTATTTT.

The chain uses TRBV4-3 and TRBJ2-3; 12 bases map to TRBD2. The germline V gene encodes CDR1 LGHNA and CDR2 YSLEER. The length of the CDR3 is 17 residues. Trimming removed 0 bases from V and 2 bases from J; junction bases left unmatched: 3. This CDR3 is CASSQEGLAGYTDTQYF. DNA for the CDR3: TGCGCCAGCAGCCAAGAGGGACTAGCGGGCTACACAGATACGCAGTATTTT.